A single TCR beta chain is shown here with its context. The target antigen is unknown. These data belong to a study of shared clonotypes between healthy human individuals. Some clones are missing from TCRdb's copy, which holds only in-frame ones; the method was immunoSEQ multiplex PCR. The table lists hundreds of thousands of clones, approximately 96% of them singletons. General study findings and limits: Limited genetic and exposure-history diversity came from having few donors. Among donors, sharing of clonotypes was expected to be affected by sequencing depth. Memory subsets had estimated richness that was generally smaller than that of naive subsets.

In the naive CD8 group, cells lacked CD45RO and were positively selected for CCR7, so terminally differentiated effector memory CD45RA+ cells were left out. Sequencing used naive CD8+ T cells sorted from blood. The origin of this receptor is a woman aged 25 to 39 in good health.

CDR3 in DNA: TGTGCCAGAAGCTTGTCGGTATTCTACCGAGGTCGGCAGTTCTTC. This translates into CARSLSVFYRGRQFF. The rearrangement joins TRBV5-3 to TRBJ2-1; D gene unclear. TRBV5-3 is reported as an ORF; its role is uncertain. CDR3 length equals 15 residues. The V gene lost 1 base and the J gene lost 12 bases, with 20 bases spanning the gap.